This entry lists 23 T cell receptor beta chains sequenced from one sample in a study of blood T cell repertoires in COVID-19. The protocol was immunoSEQ multiplex PCR, while the TCRdb copy is restricted to in-frame clones and leaves out a portion. The sample has about 210,000 clones, around 89% seen once. Sequenced input: peripheral blood. The receptor source for this set is a woman aged 40 to 55 with acute or convalescent COVID-19.

The rearrangement links TRBV11-3 to TRBJ2-7; maybe TRBD2 (5 bases). The V end lost 5 bases, the J end lost 5 bases, and 16 bases lay between the germline ends. The CDR3 spans 14 residues. The V gene's germline CDR1 is SGHNT and CDR2 YENEEA. CDR3 protein: CASSPAVRVHEQYV. CDR3 bases: TGTGCCAGCAGCCCCGCCGTGAGGGTCCACGAGCAGTACGTC.

This clone came up a few times. This chain links TRBV7-8 with TRBJ1-4; D call uncertain. The CDR3 is 17 amino acids. Germline V gene sequence: CDR1 SGHVS, CDR2 FQNEAQ. V lost 1 base, J lost 4 bases, and 16 bases lay in between. The CDR3 protein is CASSLVGYGSINEKLFF. The CDR3 DNA is TGTGCCAGCAGCTTAGTTGGTTATGGGAGCATTAATGAAAAACTGTTTTTT.

The chain employs TRBV5-1 and TRBJ2-2; possible D gene TRBD2, 5 bases. Trimming stripped 4 bases from V and 7 bases from J, with 20 bases between. The length of the CDR3 is 16 residues. The germline V gene has CDR1 SGHRS and CDR2 YFSETQ. The CDR3 sequence: CASSPHGNEQGGELFF. CDR3 nucleotide sequence: TGCGCCAGCAGCCCCCACGGGAACGAACAAGGCGGGGAGCTGTTTTTT.

The rearrangement joins TRBV19 to TRBJ1-1; D is ambiguous. The CDR3 is made up of 13 amino acids. V was cut by 3 bases and J by 2 bases, with 7 bases left in between. Germline loops: CDR1 LNHDA, CDR2 SQIVND (reference sequence). The CDR3 is CASSILGNTEAFF. The CDR3 DNA reads TGTGCCAGTAGTATCCTGGGCAACACTGAAGCTTTCTTT.

The chain recombines TRBV2 with TRBJ1-1; 8 nucleotides match TRBD1. The CDR3 consists of 11 residues. Germline CDR1 SNHLY, CDR2 FYNNEI. After removal of 6 bases from V and 12 bases from J, the junction contained 6 bases not matched to a gene. In DNA, the CDR3 is TGTGCCAGCAGGGTGGACAGGGCGACTTTCTTT. This encodes CASRVDRATFF. Complete variable domain (other parts from reference TRBV2 and TRBJ1-1): EPEVTQTPSHQVTQMGQEVILRCVPISNHLYFYWYRQILGQKVEFLVSFYNNEISEKSEIFDDQFSVERPDGSNFTLKIRSTKLEDSAMYFCASRVDRATFFGQGTRLTVV.

The CDR3 sequence: CASSQVSGGVNIQYF. CDR3 bases: TGTGCCAGCAGCCAAGTGAGCGGGGGGGTAAACATTCAGTACTTC. The J gene is TRBJ2-4, the V gene TRBV3-1 (or the pseudogene TRBV3-2), with 10 bases that match TRBD2. Trimming took 1 base from V and 6 from J; bases not matched to a gene: 3. Germline V gene data show CDR1 as LGHDT and CDR2 as YNNKEL (reference sequence). The CDR3 consists of 15 residues.

The chain links TRBV11-1 to TRBJ1-1; no clear D. Germline V gene lookup returns CDR1 SGHAT and CDR2 FQDESV (reference sequence). The CDR3 is 11 residues long. V was trimmed by 1 base and J by 11 bases, leaving 8 bases between them. The CDR3 region is CASSLDEKAFF. The CDR3 coding sequence is TGTGCCAGCAGCTTAGATGAGAAGGCTTTCTTT.

This chain joins TRBV27 and TRBJ1-4; TRBD1 agrees at 8 bases. Germline CDR1 reads MNHEY; CDR2 reads SMNVEV (reference sequence). The CDR3 loop spans 14 amino acids. V lost 5 bases, J lost 8 bases, and 7 bases stayed unmatched. For the CDR3, the DNA is TGTGCCAGCAGTCCCGGACAGGGAGGGGAAAAACTGTTTTTT. The encoded protein is CASSPGQGGEKLFF.

The chain couples TRBV4-1 to TRBJ2-7; D might be TRBD2 (5 bases). The CDR3 runs to 13 residues. Germline assignment: CDR1 MGHRA and CDR2 YSYEKL. V dropped 0 bases and J dropped 4 bases, with 7 bases sitting between them. CDR3 nucleotides: TGCGCCAGCAGCCAAGAACGAGGGTACGAGCAGTACGTC. Its protein product is CASSQERGYEQYV.

This chain's CDR3 is CASSVASIGAEAFF. Here the CDR3 DNA reads TGTGCCAGCAGCGTAGCTTCTATAGGGGCTGAAGCTTTCTTT. V gene TRBV9 combines with J gene TRBJ1-1, with D possibly being TRBD1 (5 bases). CDR3 length equals 14 residues. The germline CDR1 and CDR2 sequences are SGDLS and YYNGEE. V lost 0 bases, J lost 6 bases, and 12 bases lay in between.

This chain connects TRBV6-1 to TRBJ2-5, with D perhaps matching TRBD1 (7 bases). Germline V gene sequence: CDR1 MNHNS, CDR2 SASEGT. This CDR3 spans 16 amino acids. The V end was cut by 0 bases, the J end by 5 bases, with 16 bases between. The CDR3 DNA reads TGTGCCAGCAGTGAAGCGTTAGGACAGGCGGGGGAGACCCAGTACTTC. It is translated as CASSEALGQAGETQYF.

This clone appeared once. V is TRBV9 and J is TRBJ2-3, with a possible D match to TRBD1 (6 bases). Trimming pared 4 bases from V and 3 bases from J, leaving 18 bases between. Germline V lookup: CDR1 SGDLS, CDR2 YYNGEE. The CDR3 covers 16 residues. In DNA form, the CDR3 reads TGTGCCAGCAGCACACCCGACAGGCATTTTACAGATACGCAGTATTTT. Translation gives CASSTPDRHFTDTQYF.

The rearrangement joins TRBV6-5 to TRBJ2-7, with 10 positions matching TRBD1. The V gene end was trimmed by 5 bases and the J gene end by 1 base; junction bases not matched to a gene: 2. This CDR3 region has 14 residues. The V gene's germline CDR1 is MNHEY and CDR2 SVGAGI. CDR3 amino acids: CASSRDRGSYEQYV. The CDR3 DNA reads as TGTGCCAGCAGTAGGGACAGGGGTTCCTACGAGCAGTACGTC.

The genes are TRBV11-2 and TRBJ1-1, with D perhaps TRBD1 (6 bases). The germline V gene encodes CDR1 SGHAT and CDR2 FQNNGV. This CDR3 is 16 amino acids long. Trimming took off 7 bases at V and 2 bases at J, with 20 bases between the two ends. The CDR3 reads CASTFIPGAINTEAFF. The CDR3 DNA reads as TGTGCCAGCACGTTCATCCCAGGGGCGATTAACACTGAAGCTTTCTTT.

V usage is TRBV4-1 and J usage is TRBJ2-3; D unclear. In germline, CDR1 is MGHRA, CDR2 YSYEKL. Trimming took 0 bases from V and 10 from J, leaving 14 bases between them. This CDR3 spans 14 amino acids. The CDR3 here is CASSQDIVAVSQYF. The CDR3 DNA reads as TGCGCCAGCAGCCAAGATATCGTCGCGGTCTCGCAGTATTTT.

The chain links TRBV30 to TRBJ2-7; D might be TRBD1 (5 bases). V lost 1 base, J lost 3 bases, and 10 bases lay in between. The CDR3 sequence is 13 residues long. Looked up from germline, CDR1 is GTSNPN and CDR2 is SVGIG (reference sequence). CDR3 sequence (DNA): TGTGCCTGGAGTGCCGACAGCTTCTACGAGCAGTACGTC. The encoded protein is CAWSADSFYEQYV.

This chain joins TRBV2 and TRBJ2-1; 7 bases match TRBD2. The CDR3 has 14 amino acids. After removal of 4 bases from V and 6 bases from J, the junction contained 6 bases not matched to a gene. Germline-derived CDR1 and CDR2 are SNHLY and FYNNEI. The CDR3 bases are TGTGCCAGCAGTGGGCTAGCGGTGGGCAATGAGCAGTTCTTC. As protein: CASSGLAVGNEQFF.

This clone was seen a single time. The chain recombines TRBV24-1 with TRBJ2-2; tentatively, D is TRBD1 (5 bases). Between the trimmed V and J ends, which lost 7 bases and 4 bases, there was a span of 24 bases. Germline V gene sequence: CDR1 KGHDR, CDR2 SFDVKD. This CDR3 comprises 18 residues. The CDR3 bases are TGTGCCACCAGCGAAAGCAATTCAGGGTTGGGTAGCACCGGGGAGCTGTTTTTT. Translated: CATSESNSGLGSTGELFF.

The chain carries TRBV6-6 and TRBJ1-6; 9 positions match TRBD1. The CDR3 consists of 14 residues. With V trimmed by 6 bases and J by 7 bases, 4 bases remained unmatched. The germline V gene encodes CDR1 MNHNY and CDR2 SVGAGI (reference sequence). The chain's CDR3 is CASSRDRENSPLHF. The CDR3 DNA sequence: TGTGCCAGCAGCCGGGACAGGGAAAATTCACCCCTCCACTTT.

CDR3 DNA: TGTGCCAGCAGTGAAGAGGGGGATTACTACGAGCAGTACGTC. Its protein product is CASSEEGDYYEQYV. This chain links TRBV6-1 with TRBJ2-7; D is perhaps TRBD1 (6 bases). Trimming took off 1 base at V and 3 bases at J, with 10 bases between the two ends. Germline loops: CDR1 MNHNS, CDR2 SASEGT. The CDR3 is 14 residues long.

The gene calls are TRBV3-1 (or the pseudogene TRBV3-2) and TRBJ2-3; 14 bases fit TRBD2. V gave up 4 bases and J gave up 5 bases; unmatched junction bases: 5. This CDR3 region has 16 residues. CDR1 LGHDT and CDR2 YNNKEL come from the germline V gene (reference sequence). The CDR3 sequence is CASSPTSGGAGDTQYF. In nucleotides, the CDR3 is TGTGCCAGCAGCCCGACTAGCGGGGGGGCGGGAGATACGCAGTATTTT.

V usage is TRBV7-2 and J usage is TRBJ2-3, with D perhaps TRBD1 (5 bases). V lost 1 base to trimming and J lost 4 bases, with 6 bases between them. Germline V gene sequence: CDR1 SGHTA, CDR2 FQGNSA. CDR3 length: 13 residues. This CDR3 is CASSLGGPDTQYF. CDR3 bases: TGTGCCAGCAGCTTAGGGGGCCCAGATACGCAGTATTTT.

In this sample, this clone turned up once. The chain is built from TRBV10-2 and TRBJ1-1, with 7 bases fitting TRBD1. With V trimmed by 6 bases and J by 2 bases, 6 bases remained unmatched. There are 14 residues in the CDR3. Germline assignment: CDR1 WSHSY and CDR2 SAAADI. The CDR3 is CASRPRQGNTEAFF. Here the CDR3 DNA reads TGCGCCAGCAGGCCGAGACAGGGAAACACTGAAGCTTTCTTT.